Listed here are 14 T cell receptor beta chains from one sample, sequenced in a study of chemoradiotherapy in HPV16-positive cancers. Assay: immunoSEQ multiplex PCR; the TCRdb copy retains only in-frame clones and omits some. The data contain 10,000 to 11,000 clones, around 66% of them seen just once; the ten biggest clones take up over 12%. Collection of the sample occurred from a patient who underwent chemoradiotherapy. The receptors derive from a human donor with HPV-associated anogenital cancer.

The rearrangement joins TRBV6-5 to TRBJ2-5; 7 bases line up with TRBD1. The CDR3 has 13 amino acids. V shed 7 bases and J 4 bases; nucleotides not matched to a gene: 6. Per the germline V gene, CDR1 is MNHEY and CDR2 is SVGAGI. This CDR3 is CASTLPGGETQYF. The DNA of the CDR3 is TGTGCCAGCACCTTACCAGGGGGAGAGACCCAGTACTTC.

Only one count was recorded for this clone. The chain couples TRBV7-9 to TRBJ1-4; perhaps TRBD1 as D (6 bases). Germline loops: CDR1 SEHNR, CDR2 FQNEAQ (reference sequence). The CDR3 covers 15 residues. V lost 5 bases, J lost 8 bases, and 18 bases lay in between. This CDR3 is CASSNRDISREKLFF. The CDR3 DNA follows: TGTGCCAGCAGCAACCGGGACATAAGTAGGGAAAAACTGTTTTTT.

This clone was seen a handful of times. This rearrangement joins TRBV20-1 to TRBJ1-1, with no clear D. This CDR3 has 10 residues. With 7 bases removed from V and 2 bases from J, the gap between germline ends came to 5 bases. CDR1 and CDR2 from the germline V gene are DFQATT and SNEGSKA (reference sequence). This CDR3 reads CSVGNTEAFF. The CDR3 nucleotides read TGCAGTGTGGGTAACACTGAAGCTTTCTTT.

This chain links TRBV30 with TRBJ1-2; D is unclear. Trimming stripped 2 bases from V and 5 bases from J, with 12 bases between. CDR3 size: 13 residues. The germline V gene has CDR1 GTSNPN and CDR2 SVGIG (reference sequence). CDR3 loop: CAWSLEERYGYTF. The CDR3 DNA follows: TGTGCCTGGAGTTTAGAGGAACGATATGGCTACACCTTC.

The V gene is TRBV29-1, the J gene TRBJ1-1; D gene uncertain. This CDR3 has 12 amino acids. V lost 7 bases to trimming and J lost 4 bases, with 13 bases between them. Germline CDR1 reads SQVTM; CDR2 reads ANQGSEA. The CDR3 reads CSGYNPGTEAFF. The CDR3 DNA sequence: TGCAGCGGTTACAACCCGGGCACTGAAGCTTTCTTT.

This chain connects TRBV10-3 to TRBJ2-2, with 8 bases identical to TRBD2. Looked up from germline, CDR1 is ENHRY and CDR2 is SYGVKD. Germline trimming cut 2 bases from V and 3 bases from J; bases unmatched to any gene: 5. There are 16 residues in the CDR3. CDR3 amino acids: CAISEAPGGHTGELFF. Here the CDR3 DNA reads TGTGCCATCAGTGAGGCTCCGGGGGGGCACACCGGGGAGCTGTTTTTT.

The genes are TRBV7-9 and TRBJ1-2, with D perhaps matching TRBD1 (5 bases). V was shortened by 1 base and J by 4 bases, with 10 bases between the two germline ends. The CDR3 loop spans 14 amino acids. Germline V gene lookup returns CDR1 SEHNR and CDR2 FQNEAQ (reference sequence). The CDR3 nucleotides are TGTGCCAGCAGCTTAGATAACAGGATCTATGGCTACACCTTC. This sequence encodes CASSLDNRIYGYTF.

The V and J genes are TRBV4-3 and TRBJ1-6; 9 nucleotides line up with TRBD1. This CDR3 has 16 amino acids. Germline loops: CDR1 LGHNA, CDR2 YSLEER. The V segment lost 2 bases and the J segment 11 bases; nucleotides outside the gene matches: 10. The CDR3 loop reads CASSQFLGQGGAPLHF. CDR3 DNA sequence: TGCGCCAGCAGCCAATTTTTGGGACAGGGTGGGGCACCCCTCCACTTT.

The gene calls are TRBV18 and TRBJ1-1; possibly TRBD1 for D (5 bases). CDR3 length equals 16 residues. V lost 5 bases to trimming and J lost 5 bases, with 21 bases between them. Germline V gene lookup returns CDR1 KGHSH and CDR2 LQKENI. CDR3: CASSIQSRVDGTEAFF. DNA for the CDR3: TGTGCCAGCTCAATACAATCCAGGGTGGATGGGACTGAAGCTTTCTTT.

The V call is TRBV5-1, the J call TRBJ2-7; 7 nucleotides match TRBD2. This CDR3 is 13 amino acids long. Germline trimming cut 5 bases from V and 8 bases from J; bases unmatched to any gene: 10. The germline gives CDR1 SGHRS, CDR2 YFSETQ. The CDR3 sequence: CASRPFAGDQQYF. The DNA for the CDR3 is TGCGCCAGCAGACCGTTCGCGGGGGACCAGCAGTACTTC.

The CDR3 protein is CASSLEQGLSEQYF. The CDR3 coding sequence is TGTGCCAGCAGCTTGGAACAGGGCCTCTCCGAGCAGTACTTC. This rearrangement joins TRBV5-5 to TRBJ2-7; a possible D gene is TRBD1 (6 bases). This CDR3 spans 14 amino acids. Germline V gene lookup returns CDR1 SGHKS and CDR2 YYEKEE (reference sequence). V was shortened by 0 bases and J by 6 bases, with 13 bases between the two germline ends.

This clone has just a few counts. CDR3 nucleotide sequence: TGTGCCAGCAGTGCAGCCTTCAAAAACGAAAAACTGTTTTTT. This encodes CASSAAFKNEKLFF. The V and J genes are TRBV2 and TRBJ1-4; D unresolved. CDR1 SNHLY and CDR2 FYNNEI come from the germline V gene. Trimming cost V 4 bases and J 8 bases, with 14 bases left between them. The CDR3 contains 14 residues.

This clone showed up just a few times. The rearrangement joins TRBV7-9 to TRBJ1-5, with D unresolved. V shed 4 bases and J shed 7 bases, with 11 bases lying between them. Germline V gene lookup returns CDR1 SEHNR and CDR2 FQNEAQ (reference sequence). The length of the CDR3 is 13 residues. CDR3 nucleotide sequence: TGTGCCAGCAGCTGGGGTGATCGGCAGCCCCAGCATTTT. Its translation is CASSWGDRQPQHF.

V and J are TRBV5-1 and TRBJ2-2; D is undetermined. In germline, CDR1 is SGHRS, CDR2 YFSETQ. Trimming removed 7 bases at V and 7 bases at J, with 17 bases between. This CDR3 region has 14 residues. The CDR3 sequence: CASRPYPWDGELFF. As DNA, the CDR3 is TGCGCCAGCCGCCCCTACCCATGGGACGGGGAGCTGTTTTTT.